This section outlines one T cell receptor beta chain sequence together with its context. Authors' analysis steps: Amplified reference gene primers provided the basis for estimating nucleated cell counts. This table comes from immunoSEQ multiplex PCR, and its TCRdb copy is limited to in-frame clones, with some not included. Clone size and V and J calls were adopted from that table, with D and trimming inferred from the DNA. The sample consists of around 450,000 clones, around 89% of them appearing once. The sample originates from a study of blood T cell repertoires in COVID-19. Trimming at V came to 0 bases and at J to 4 bases, leaving 4 bases not matched to a gene. Looked up from germline, CDR1 is SGHAT and CDR2 is FQDESV (reference sequence). This CDR3 comprises 15 residues.

The chain employs TRBV11-1 and TRBJ2-7, with 9 nucleotides matching TRBD2. The clonotype comes from a woman aged 30 to 39 with acute or convalescent COVID-19. Sequenced: peripheral blood. Written as DNA, the CDR3 is TGTGCCAGCAGCTTAGCGCGGCTAGCGGGATACGAGCAGTACTTC. Protein sequence: CASSLARLAGYEQYF.